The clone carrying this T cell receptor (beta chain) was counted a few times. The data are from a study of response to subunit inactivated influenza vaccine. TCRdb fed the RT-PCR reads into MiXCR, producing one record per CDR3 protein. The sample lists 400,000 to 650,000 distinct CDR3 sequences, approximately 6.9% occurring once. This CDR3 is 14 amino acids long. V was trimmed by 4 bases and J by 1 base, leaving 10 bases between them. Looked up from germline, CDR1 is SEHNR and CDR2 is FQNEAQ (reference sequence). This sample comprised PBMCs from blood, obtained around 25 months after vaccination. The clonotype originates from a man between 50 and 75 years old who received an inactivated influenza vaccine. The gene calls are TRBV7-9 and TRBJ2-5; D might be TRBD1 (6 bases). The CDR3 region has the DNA TGTGCCAGCAGCTGGGACACCTTCCAAGAGACCCAGTACTTC. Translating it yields CASSWDTFQETQYF.